This T cell receptor beta chain was retrieved from a study of blood T cell repertoires in COVID-19. In the study overall: Collection of acute and convalescent COVID-19 samples took place in the United States, Italy and Spain. PBMCs, B-cell-depleted T cells, or T cells provided the cDNA or gDNA that made up the material.

Per the original data handling: From reference gene primer amplification, estimates of nucleated cell counts were derived. Profiled with immunoSEQ multiplex PCR; TCRdb holds only in-frame clones, not every one. V and J calls and clone size follow that table, whereas D and trimming were derived from the DNA. The data contain over 200,000 clones, roughly four fifths of them singletons. The V segment lost 5 bases and the J segment 0 bases; nucleotides outside the gene matches: 2. CDR3 length: 16 amino acids. Per germline, CDR1 SGHAT and CDR2 FQDESV (reference sequence). This TCR derives from a woman aged 40-49 years with acute or convalescent COVID-19. The chain recombines TRBV11-1 with TRBJ1-4, with 11 bases fitting TRBD1. Specimen: peripheral blood. CDR3 loop: CASSGGQGATNEKLFF. For the CDR3, the DNA is TGTGCCAGCAGCGGGGGACAGGGGGCAACTAATGAAAAACTGTTTTTT.